These T cell receptor beta chains were read from a single sample in a study of beta chain features in type 1 diabetes. The method was immunoSEQ multiplex PCR; TCRdb's version includes in-frame clones alone and lacks a portion of them. The data contain fewer than 450,000 clones, roughly 13% of them singletons. Sequencing was done on a sample of naive CD4+ T cells from blood. The source of these receptors is a woman younger than 30 with type 1 diabetes. Both conserved end residues are part of each CDR3. Each record gives: D gene, V gene, clone size, J gene, CDR3 DNA, CDR3 protein. D genes are given only for firm matches. Some rows mark clone size as missing; the rest say once, few, many or name a class of expanded clone.

d_gene: TRBD1
v_gene: TRBV15
abundance: few
j_gene: TRBJ2-3
CDR3nt: TGTGCCACCAGCAGAGATGGGACAGGGTTGCCGCAGTATTTT
CDR3aa: CATSRDGTGLPQYF

d_gene: TRBD2
v_gene: TRBV28
abundance: NA
j_gene: TRBJ2-7
CDR3nt: TGTGCCAGCATAGGGCTAGCGGGAGGGGAGGAGCAGTACTTC
CDR3aa: CASIGLAGGEEQYF

d_gene: NA
v_gene: TRBV5-1
abundance: NA
j_gene: TRBJ2-7
CDR3nt: TGCGCCAGCAGCTCCGAGGGGCAGAGACCGCGGGACTCCTGGGAGGAGCAGTACTTC
CDR3aa: CASSSEGQRPRDSWEEQYF

d_gene: TRBD1
v_gene: TRBV11-2
abundance: NA
j_gene: TRBJ2-3
CDR3nt: TGTGCCAGCAGCACCCCTCGTGGGACAGTCATAGGAGATACGCAGTATTTT
CDR3aa: CASSTPRGTVIGDTQYF

d_gene: TRBD2
v_gene: TRBV7-3
abundance: NA
j_gene: TRBJ2-4
CDR3nt: TGTGCCAGCAGCCTCTACCGGGAGGACATTCAGTACTTC
CDR3aa: CASSLYREDIQYF

d_gene: TRBD2
v_gene: TRBV5-1
abundance: NA
j_gene: TRBJ2-7
CDR3nt: TGCGCCAGCAGCTTGGAAGCGGGGCTATACGAGCAGTACTTC
CDR3aa: CASSLEAGLYEQYF

d_gene: NA
v_gene: TRBV18
abundance: few
j_gene: TRBJ2-3
CDR3nt: TGTGCCAGCTCCCCCCAAGGGGGAGATACGCAGTATTTT
CDR3aa: CASSPQGGDTQYF

d_gene: TRBD1
v_gene: TRBV19
abundance: NA
j_gene: TRBJ1-4
CDR3nt: TGTGCCAGTAGTATATTCCGACAGGGGGCTGAAAAACTGTTTTTT
CDR3aa: CASSIFRQGAEKLFF

d_gene: TRBD2
v_gene: TRBV9
abundance: NA
j_gene: TRBJ2-1
CDR3nt: TGTGCCAGCAGCTCCGGGACTAGCGGGAGGCCCTTCATCTCCTACAATGAGCAGTTCTTC
CDR3aa: CASSSGTSGRPFISYNEQFF

d_gene: TRBD2
v_gene: TRBV18
abundance: NA
j_gene: TRBJ2-1
CDR3nt: TGTGCCAGCTCACGATCTAGCGGCACCTACAATGAGCAGTTCTTC
CDR3aa: CASSRSSGTYNEQFF

d_gene: NA
v_gene: TRBV28
abundance: NA
j_gene: TRBJ2-5
CDR3nt: TGTGCCAGCAGTTTACGTAAAGAGACCCAGTACTTC
CDR3aa: CASSLRKETQYF

d_gene: TRBD1
v_gene: TRBV18
abundance: few
j_gene: TRBJ2-1
CDR3nt: TGTGCCAGCTCACCGCCGGGACAGTCCTACAATGAGCAGTTCTTC
CDR3aa: CASSPPGQSYNEQFF

d_gene: TRBD1
v_gene: TRBV15
abundance: NA
j_gene: TRBJ2-7
CDR3nt: TGTGCCACCAGCCCCCGTCCCCTGAGTGCTGGGACAGGAGTCTACGAGCAGTACTTC
CDR3aa: CATSPRPLSAGTGVYEQYF

d_gene: TRBD1
v_gene: TRBV5-1
abundance: NA
j_gene: TRBJ1-2
CDR3nt: TGCGCCAGCAGCTCTTTCCCGGGACAGGGGGAGAGGTATGGCTACACCTTC
CDR3aa: CASSSFPGQGERYGYTF

d_gene: NA
v_gene: TRBV28
abundance: NA
j_gene: TRBJ2-2
CDR3nt: TGTGCCAGCAGTTTGGCCTACCTTGACAGTTTGAAGGGCGGGGAGCTGTTTTTT
CDR3aa: CASSLAYLDSLKGGELFF

d_gene: TRBD2
v_gene: TRBV5-1
abundance: NA
j_gene: TRBJ2-1
CDR3nt: TGCGCCAGCAGCTTGGGCATAGCGGGAGGATTGGATGAGCAGTTCTTC
CDR3aa: CASSLGIAGGLDEQFF

d_gene: TRBD2
v_gene: TRBV19
abundance: NA
j_gene: TRBJ2-3
CDR3nt: TGTGCCAGTAGTAAGGGGGGGCCTAGCGGGAGTATAGGTGGTGGAACAGATACGCAGTATTTT
CDR3aa: CASSKGGPSGSIGGGTDTQYF

d_gene: NA
v_gene: TRBV7-9
abundance: NA
j_gene: TRBJ2-1
CDR3nt: TGTGCCAGCAGCCCCACGACAGGCAATGAGCAGTTCTTC
CDR3aa: CASSPTTGNEQFF

d_gene: NA
v_gene: TRBV5-4
abundance: few
j_gene: TRBJ1-2
CDR3nt: TGTGCCAGCAGTCGTAACAGGGACAACTATGGCTACACCTTC
CDR3aa: CASSRNRDNYGYTF

d_gene: NA
v_gene: TRBV11-2
abundance: NA
j_gene: TRBJ2-2
CDR3nt: TGTGCCAGCAGCCGGAGGGCCGACATTACTAGCGGGGAGCTGTTTTTT
CDR3aa: CASSRRADITSGELFF

d_gene: NA
v_gene: TRBV10-3
abundance: NA
j_gene: TRBJ1-2
CDR3nt: TGTGCCATCAGTGCCTACGACAGCTATGGCTACACCTTC
CDR3aa: CAISAYDSYGYTF

d_gene: TRBD2
v_gene: TRBV9
abundance: NA
j_gene: TRBJ2-3
CDR3nt: TGTGCCAGCAGCGTAACTAAGCGGGAGGGGACAGATACGCAGTATTTT
CDR3aa: CASSVTKREGTDTQYF

d_gene: NA
v_gene: TRBV7-9
abundance: few
j_gene: TRBJ2-5
CDR3nt: TGTGCCAGCAGCTTTGGCGGCCAAGAGACCCAGTACTTC
CDR3aa: CASSFGGQETQYF

d_gene: NA
v_gene: TRBV19
abundance: NA
j_gene: TRBJ1-4
CDR3nt: TGTGCCAGTAATGGCGGGGGGGCTCTAACTAATGAAAAACTGTTTTTT
CDR3aa: CASNGGGALTNEKLFF

d_gene: NA
v_gene: TRBV7-9
abundance: few
j_gene: TRBJ2-7
CDR3nt: TGTGCCAGCAGCTTCGACAGGAGGTACGAGCAGTACTTC
CDR3aa: CASSFDRRYEQYF

d_gene: TRBD1
v_gene: TRBV4-1
abundance: NA
j_gene: TRBJ2-1
CDR3nt: TGCGCCAGCAGCCAAGAATTATTCCGACAGGGGAATGAGCAGTTCTTC
CDR3aa: CASSQELFRQGNEQFF

d_gene: NA
v_gene: TRBV19
abundance: NA
j_gene: TRBJ1-4
CDR3nt: TGTGCCAGTGAGTCAACAACTAATGAAAAACTGTTTTTT
CDR3aa: CASESTTNEKLFF

d_gene: NA
v_gene: TRBV7-2
abundance: NA
j_gene: TRBJ2-3
CDR3nt: TGTGCCAGCAGCTCCTCTTTAACAGATACGCAGTATTTT
CDR3aa: CASSSSLTDTQYF

d_gene: TRBD2
v_gene: TRBV28
abundance: NA
j_gene: TRBJ2-4
CDR3nt: TGTGCCAGCAGTTTAATGGGGGGACTACGTATTCAGTACTTC
CDR3aa: CASSLMGGLRIQYF

d_gene: NA
v_gene: TRBV6-1
abundance: NA
j_gene: TRBJ2-1
CDR3nt: TGTGCCAGCAGTTCTCAACAGGGATTCTACAATGAGCAGTTCTTC
CDR3aa: CASSSQQGFYNEQFF

d_gene: NA
v_gene: TRBV30
abundance: NA
j_gene: TRBJ1-1
CDR3nt: TGTGCCTGGGGGGCCCGAGGCACTGAAGCTTTCTTT
CDR3aa: CAWGARGTEAFF

d_gene: NA
v_gene: TRBV18
abundance: NA
j_gene: TRBJ1-2
CDR3nt: TGTGCCAGCTCCCCCCCAAGGGGAAACTATGGCTACACCTTC
CDR3aa: CASSPPRGNYGYTF

d_gene: NA
v_gene: TRBV19
abundance: NA
j_gene: TRBJ2-7
CDR3nt: TGTGCCACCAACTATGGACACGGCTTGGACGAGCAGTACTTC
CDR3aa: CATNYGHGLDEQYF

d_gene: NA
v_gene: TRBV21-1
abundance: NA
j_gene: TRBJ2-2
CDR3nt: TGTGCCAGCGGGGACAGGGGACAGAACACCGGGGAGCTGTTTTTT
CDR3aa: CASGDRGQNTGELFF

d_gene: NA
v_gene: TRBV18
abundance: few
j_gene: TRBJ1-2
CDR3nt: TGTGCCAGCTCATTCATCGAGCAAGGGGACTATGGCTACACCTTC
CDR3aa: CASSFIEQGDYGYTF

d_gene: NA
v_gene: TRBV7-9
abundance: NA
j_gene: TRBJ2-1
CDR3nt: TGTGCCAGCATCCCGAATGAGCAGTTCTTC
CDR3aa: CASIPNEQFF

d_gene: NA
v_gene: TRBV9
abundance: NA
j_gene: TRBJ2-5
CDR3nt: TGTGCCAGCAGCGGAGATGGAGGGCCGAGGGAGACCCAGTACTTC
CDR3aa: CASSGDGGPRETQYF

d_gene: TRBD2
v_gene: TRBV5-1
abundance: NA
j_gene: TRBJ2-1
CDR3nt: TGCGCCAGCAGCTCTAGCGGAGCTCCAGTCAATGAGCAGTTCTTC
CDR3aa: CASSSSGAPVNEQFF

d_gene: NA
v_gene: TRBV28
abundance: NA
j_gene: TRBJ2-7
CDR3nt: TGTGCCAGCAGTGTCCGACAGCTCTACGAGCAGTACTTC
CDR3aa: CASSVRQLYEQYF

d_gene: TRBD2
v_gene: TRBV25-1
abundance: NA
j_gene: TRBJ2-1
CDR3nt: TGTGCCAGCTCAATCTGGGGACTAGTTAGACATGAGCAGTTCTTC
CDR3aa: CASSIWGLVRHEQFF

d_gene: TRBD1
v_gene: TRBV5-1
abundance: NA
j_gene: TRBJ2-7
CDR3nt: TGCGCCAGCAGCTCCATCTCGACAGGGGGTAGCGAGCAGTACTTC
CDR3aa: CASSSISTGGSEQYF

d_gene: TRBD1
v_gene: TRBV30
abundance: few
j_gene: TRBJ1-5
CDR3nt: TGTGCCTGGAGTGGAGGACAGGGCGGTCAGCCCCAGCATTTT
CDR3aa: CAWSGGQGGQPQHF